These 22 T cell receptor beta chains originate from one sample sequenced in a study of patients and donors after allogeneic stem cell transplantation. TCRdb reprocessed the RT-PCR reads with MiXCR, giving one entry per CDR3 protein. The sample lists more than 150,000 distinct CDR3 sequences; around two fifths were seen once. The sample consisted of blood, either unsorted or a sorted T cell fraction (not recorded which). The origin of the receptors is a human donor who was either an allogeneic HSCT recipient or a stem cell or donor lymphocyte infusion donor (not recorded which). It is not recorded whose cells these are; they may come from a transplant donor.

There are a few counts of this clonotype. The chain links TRBV20-1 to TRBJ1-1; 7 positions match TRBD1. This CDR3 spans 13 amino acids. V trimming: 2 bases; J trimming: 5 bases; junction bases outside the gene matches: 5. Germline CDR1 reads DFQATT; CDR2 reads SNEGSKA (reference sequence). CDR3 loop: CSARPTGRTEAFF. CDR3 bases: TGCAGTGCTAGACCGACAGGGCGGACTGAAGCTTTCTTT.

This clonotype was seen more than once but under ten times. The gene calls are TRBV30 and TRBJ1-1; D is unclear. V was cut by 4 bases and J by 2 bases, with 17 bases left in between. The germline V gene encodes CDR1 GTSNPN and CDR2 SVGIG (reference sequence). The CDR3 runs 15 residues. The CDR3 bases are TGTGCCTGGATGGCGTTACGGATCGGAAACACTGAAGCTTTCTTT. Its protein product is CAWMALRIGNTEAFF.

V gene TRBV7-9 combines with J gene TRBJ1-2, with 7 bases that match TRBD1. CDR1 is SEHNR and CDR2 is FQNEAQ in the germline V gene (reference sequence). The V segment lost 2 bases and the J segment 2 bases; nucleotides outside the gene matches: 8. The CDR3 spans 16 residues. The chain's CDR3 is CASSLLGQETNYGYTF. The DNA of the CDR3 is TGTGCCAGCAGCTTACTCGGACAGGAGACAAACTATGGCTACACCTTC.

J is TRBJ2-7 and V is TRBV7-3; 11 positions match TRBD2. This CDR3 comprises 15 residues. V lost 5 bases, J lost 2 bases, and 5 bases stayed unmatched. CDR1 is SGHTA and CDR2 is FQGTGA in the germline V gene. CDR3 region: CASSQGTSGTYEQYF. The DNA of the CDR3 is TGTGCCAGCAGCCAAGGGACTAGCGGAACCTACGAGCAGTACTTC. Full variable domain (remainder filled in from reference TRBV7-3 and TRBJ2-7): GAGVSQTPSNKVTEKGKYVELRCDPISGHTALYWYRQSLGQGPEFLIYFQGTGAADDSGLPNDRFFAVRPEGSVSTLKIQRTERGDSAVYLCASSQGTSGTYEQYFGPGTRLTVT.

This clonotype came up a few times. The gene calls are TRBV9 and TRBJ2-1; 7 bases line up with TRBD1. Germline trimming cut 0 bases from V and 1 base from J; bases unmatched to any gene: 1. Germline CDR1 is SGDLS and CDR2 is YYNGEE. This CDR3 comprises 15 residues. The CDR3 bases are TGTGCCAGCAGCGTAGAGGGACAGTCCTACAATGAGCAGTTCTTC. It is translated as CASSVEGQSYNEQFF.

The gene calls are TRBV4-3 and TRBJ2-5; no firm D call. The V end lost 0 bases, the J end lost 2 bases, and 13 bases lay between the germline ends. CDR1 is LGHNA, CDR2 YSLEER, per germline. The CDR3 spans 16 residues. Here the CDR3 DNA reads TGCGCCAGCAGCCAAGAAGGTGTGGCTCCTCAAGAGACCCAGTACTTC. Amino acids: CASSQEGVAPQETQYF.

V and J are TRBV12-3 or TRBV12-4 and TRBJ2-2; 9 nucleotides match TRBD2. V was clipped by 6 bases and J by 3 bases; unmatched bases: 14. The CDR3 length is 18 residues. The CDR3 bases are TGTGCCAGCAGCTTTCCCGGACTAGCGATTATAGACACCGGGGAGCTGTTTTTT. It is translated as CASSFPGLAIIDTGELFF.

The sample holds a few counts of this clonotype. The rearrangement joins TRBV6-5 to TRBJ1-2; 10 positions match TRBD1. This CDR3 region has 14 residues. The V gene end was trimmed by 6 bases and the J gene end by 5 bases; junction bases not matched to a gene: 6. The germline V gene encodes CDR1 MNHEY and CDR2 SVGAGI. The CDR3 protein is CASRRQGANYGYTF. CDR3 nucleotides: TGTGCCAGCAGGAGACAGGGGGCGAATTATGGCTACACCTTC.

This clonotype was picked up many times. The V gene is TRBV12-3 or TRBV12-4, the J gene TRBJ1-1; TRBD1 might be the D (5 bases). There are 15 residues in the CDR3. Deletions cut 4 bases from V and 2 bases from J, with 14 bases between. The CDR3 nucleotides are TGTGCCAGCAGTTGGGGCGTCCCAATAAACACTGAAGCTTTCTTT. This gives the protein CASSWGVPINTEAFF.

This clonotype has at least ten counts. The J gene is TRBJ1-2, the V gene TRBV5-5; D is unresolved. Germline CDR1 SGHKS, CDR2 YYEKEE (reference sequence). V lost 2 bases and J lost 8, with 7 bases in between. This CDR3 comprises 11 residues. The DNA of the CDR3 is TGTGCCAGCAGCTTAGACGGGGGCTACACCTTC. It encodes CASSLDGGYTF.

V and J are TRBV20-1 and TRBJ2-7; D call uncertain. Germline CDR1 and CDR2: DFQATT and SNEGSKA (reference sequence). The V and J ends lost 3 bases and 4 bases respectively, with 10 bases between them. This CDR3 comprises 12 residues. This CDR3 reads CSASASDYEQYF. The CDR3 bases are TGCAGTGCTAGTGCTTCAGATTACGAGCAGTACTTC.

V and J are TRBV12-3 or TRBV12-4 and TRBJ1-3, with a possible D match to TRBD1 (6 bases). V lost 8 bases to trimming and J lost 2 bases, with 16 bases between them. The CDR3 covers 15 residues. CDR3 residues: CASGLTGNPGNTIYF. DNA of the CDR3: TGTGCCAGCGGACTTACAGGGAACCCTGGAAACACCATATATTTT.

This clonotype was counted at least ten times. This chain uses TRBV29-1 with TRBJ2-3; 8 nucleotides agree with TRBD2. Trimming cost V 6 bases and J 3 bases; bases outside gene matches: 8. Germline-derived CDR1 and CDR2 are SQVTM and ANQGSEA. This CDR3 has 14 amino acids. CDR3 nucleotides: TGCAGCGTACCGGGGGCGGGAGGAACAGATACGCAGTATTTT. This translates into CSVPGAGGTDTQYF.

Only a few counts were recorded for this clonotype. Relative to the germline gene, one junction end is altered; a read error may explain this. The chain's CDR3 is CASSLLPEDTEAFF. CDR3 bases: TGTGCCAGTAGTTTACTCCCAGAGGACACTGAAGCTTTCTTT. V is TRBV28 and J is TRBJ1-1; D gene uncertain. The length of the CDR3 is 14 residues. The germline gives CDR1 MDHEN, CDR2 SYDVKM.

This clonotype was observed a handful of times. The chain carries TRBV27 and TRBJ2-7, with TRBD1 matching over 10 bases. This CDR3 contains 15 residues. The germline CDR1 and CDR2 sequences are MNHEY and SMNVEV (reference sequence). J gave up 5 bases and V 4 bases, and 8 bases lay outside the gene matches. The CDR3 spells CASSSPGQGLDEQYF. The CDR3 nucleotides are TGTGCCAGCAGTTCGCCGGGACAGGGGTTGGACGAGCAGTACTTC.

The sample holds a few counts of this clonotype. The chain is built from TRBV6-2 or TRBV6-3 and TRBJ1-6, with no clear D. In germline, CDR1 is MNHEY, CDR2 SVGEGT. The length of the CDR3 is 13 residues. V lost 6 bases and J 13 bases, leaving 16 bases between the germline ends. CDR3: CASREEVPSPLHF. The CDR3, as DNA: TGTGCCAGCAGAGAGGAGGTACCATCGCCCCTCCACTTT.

The V gene is TRBV21-1, the J gene TRBJ2-7; the table names TRBD2, a call not compared with the DNA. TRBV21-1 is recorded as a pseudogene. The CDR3 extends over 15 amino acids. The CDR3 protein is CASSKQKREWHEQYF. The CDR3 coding sequence is TGTGCCAGCAGCAAGCAGAAGCGGGAATGGCACGAGCAGTACTTC.

The V gene is TRBV5-1, the J gene TRBJ1-2; a weak D match, TRBD1 (5 bases). This CDR3 is 15 amino acids long. The ends were cut back, 4 bases at V and 6 bases at J, with 19 bases in the middle. Germline V gene data show CDR1 as SGHRS and CDR2 as YFSETQ. DNA for the CDR3: TGCGCCAGCAGCGGGACGACAGACACTAGGGATGGCTACACCTTC. Protein sequence: CASSGTTDTRDGYTF.

The rearrangement links TRBV12-3 or TRBV12-4 to TRBJ2-1, with 9 bases identical to TRBD2. This CDR3 region has 13 residues. Trimming took 11 bases from V and 6 from J; bases not matched to a gene: 8. This chain's CDR3 is CACIAGARNEQFF. As DNA, the CDR3 is TGTGCCTGCATAGCGGGAGCCCGCAATGAGCAGTTCTTC.

The V and J genes are TRBV12-3 or TRBV12-4 and TRBJ1-1, with D unclear. The CDR3 runs to 14 residues. V lost 2 bases to trimming and J lost 2 bases, with 9 bases between them. CDR3 amino acids: CASSLTEGNTEAFF. CDR3 DNA sequence: TGTGCCAGCAGTTTAACAGAAGGAAACACTGAAGCTTTCTTT.

The genes are TRBV30 and TRBJ2-1; 7 nucleotides agree with TRBD2. The CDR3 is 13 amino acids. After removal of 6 bases from V and 2 bases from J, the junction contained 4 bases not matched to a gene. The germline gives CDR1 GTSNPN, CDR2 SVGIG (reference sequence). The CDR3 is CACASGAYNEQFF. CDR3 sequence (DNA): TGTGCCTGCGCCAGCGGGGCCTACAATGAGCAGTTCTTC.

V gene TRBV7-2 combines with J gene TRBJ2-3; a possible D gene is TRBD2 (6 bases). Trimming took off 3 bases at V and 2 bases at J, with 12 bases between the two ends. The length of the CDR3 is 15 residues. Germline V gene data show CDR1 as SGHTA and CDR2 as FQGNSA. CDR3 in amino acids: CASSFTSSPTDTQYF. Here the CDR3 DNA reads TGTGCCAGCAGCTTTACTAGCTCTCCCACAGATACGCAGTATTTT.